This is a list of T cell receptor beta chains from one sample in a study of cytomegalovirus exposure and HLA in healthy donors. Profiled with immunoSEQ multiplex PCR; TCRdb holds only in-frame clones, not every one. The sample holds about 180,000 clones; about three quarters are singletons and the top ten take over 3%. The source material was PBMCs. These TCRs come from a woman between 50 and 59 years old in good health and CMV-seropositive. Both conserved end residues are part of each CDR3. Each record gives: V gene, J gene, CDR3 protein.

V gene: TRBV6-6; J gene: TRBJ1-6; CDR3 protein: CASSAGRLNSPLHF
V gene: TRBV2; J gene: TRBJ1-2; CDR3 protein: CASSEQGANQGYTF
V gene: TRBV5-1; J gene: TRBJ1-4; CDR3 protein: CASSLPGQGDLGREKLFF
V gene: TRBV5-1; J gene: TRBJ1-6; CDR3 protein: CASSLSTGGDNSPLHF
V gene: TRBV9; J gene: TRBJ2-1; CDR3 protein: CASSVEWRGSYNEQFF
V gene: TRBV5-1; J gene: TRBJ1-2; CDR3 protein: CASSGGQSDYGYTF
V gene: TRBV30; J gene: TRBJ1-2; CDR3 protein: CAWSKEGAWYGYTF
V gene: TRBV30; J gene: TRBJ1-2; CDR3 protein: CAWSVPRRQGARKGYGYTF
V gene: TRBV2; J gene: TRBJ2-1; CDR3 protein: CANREYNEQFF
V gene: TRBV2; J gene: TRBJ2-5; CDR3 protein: CASSGPDRRETQYF
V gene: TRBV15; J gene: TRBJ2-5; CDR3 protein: CATSRGEDAEETQYF
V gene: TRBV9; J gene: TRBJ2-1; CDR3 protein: CASSVGQTSYNEQFF
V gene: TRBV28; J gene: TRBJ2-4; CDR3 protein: CASSLTGNIQYF
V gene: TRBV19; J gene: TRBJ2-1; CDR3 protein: CASSISAGVSNEQFF
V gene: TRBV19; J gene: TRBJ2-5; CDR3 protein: CASSMSGTETQYF
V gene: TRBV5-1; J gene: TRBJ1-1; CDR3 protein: CASRPQTENTEAFF
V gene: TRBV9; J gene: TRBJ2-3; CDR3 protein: CASSPHLAGVTDTQYF
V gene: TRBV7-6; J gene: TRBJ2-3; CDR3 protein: CASSPTEYTDTQYF
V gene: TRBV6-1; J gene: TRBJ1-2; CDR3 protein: CASSEVGRTGGYGYTF
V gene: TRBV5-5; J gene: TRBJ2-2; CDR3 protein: CASSFGPNTGELFF
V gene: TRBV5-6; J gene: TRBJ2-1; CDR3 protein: CASSLPGLVLYNEQFF
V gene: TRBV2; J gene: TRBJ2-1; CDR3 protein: CASSDQGAHYNEQFF
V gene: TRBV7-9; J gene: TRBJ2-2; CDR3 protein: CASSLDRDSGELFF
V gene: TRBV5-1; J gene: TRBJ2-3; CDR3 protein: CASSLSGGFTDTRYF
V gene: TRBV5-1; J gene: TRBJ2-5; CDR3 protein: CASSGGQLTQETQYF
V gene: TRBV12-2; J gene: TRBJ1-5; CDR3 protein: CASRIPRQPCGQPQHF
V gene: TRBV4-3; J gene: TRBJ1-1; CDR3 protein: CASSQELAGPTEAFF
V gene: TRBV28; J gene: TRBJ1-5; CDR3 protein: CASSLGGSDNQPQHF
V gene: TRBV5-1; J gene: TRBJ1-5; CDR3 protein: CASSIGQDQPQHF
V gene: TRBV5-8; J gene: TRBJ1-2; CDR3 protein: CASSLTGSYGYTF
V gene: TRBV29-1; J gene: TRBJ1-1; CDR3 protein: CSSGQMNTEAFF
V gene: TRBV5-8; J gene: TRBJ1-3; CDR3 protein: CASSQRGGITIYF
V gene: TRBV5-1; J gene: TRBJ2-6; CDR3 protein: CASSSGQGTLRANVLTF
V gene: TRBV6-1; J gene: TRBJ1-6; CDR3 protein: CASRRGTIGSPLHF
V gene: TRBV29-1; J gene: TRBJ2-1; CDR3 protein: CSAKGTTHHEQFF
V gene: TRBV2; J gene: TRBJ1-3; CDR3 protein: CASSLIPQGSGNTIYF
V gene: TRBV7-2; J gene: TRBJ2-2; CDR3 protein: CASSFYGGELFF
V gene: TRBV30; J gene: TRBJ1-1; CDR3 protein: CAWSVPGTRDTEAFF
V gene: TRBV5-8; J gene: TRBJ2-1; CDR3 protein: CASSKDRLQFF
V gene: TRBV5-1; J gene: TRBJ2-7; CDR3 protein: CASSRRTAGQGSYEQYF
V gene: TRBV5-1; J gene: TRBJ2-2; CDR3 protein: CASSSGTTNTGELFF
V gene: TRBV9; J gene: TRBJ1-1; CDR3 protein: CASSAQGPDTEAFF
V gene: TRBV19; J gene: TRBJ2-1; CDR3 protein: CASTRTGTGGPSSYNEQFF
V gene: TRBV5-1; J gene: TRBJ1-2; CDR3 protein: CASSLDSYGYTF
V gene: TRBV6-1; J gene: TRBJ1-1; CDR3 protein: CASSVTGSTEAFF
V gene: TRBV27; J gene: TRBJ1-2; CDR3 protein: CASSVEQGWLDGYTF
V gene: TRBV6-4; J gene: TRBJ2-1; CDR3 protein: CASSPGGTSGRHNEQFF
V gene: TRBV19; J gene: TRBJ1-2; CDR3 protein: CASTGSGAGYGYTF
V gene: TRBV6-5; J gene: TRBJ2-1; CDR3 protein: CASSYEGPYNEQFF
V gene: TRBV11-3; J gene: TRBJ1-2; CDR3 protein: CASSYVLGQGSGYGYTF